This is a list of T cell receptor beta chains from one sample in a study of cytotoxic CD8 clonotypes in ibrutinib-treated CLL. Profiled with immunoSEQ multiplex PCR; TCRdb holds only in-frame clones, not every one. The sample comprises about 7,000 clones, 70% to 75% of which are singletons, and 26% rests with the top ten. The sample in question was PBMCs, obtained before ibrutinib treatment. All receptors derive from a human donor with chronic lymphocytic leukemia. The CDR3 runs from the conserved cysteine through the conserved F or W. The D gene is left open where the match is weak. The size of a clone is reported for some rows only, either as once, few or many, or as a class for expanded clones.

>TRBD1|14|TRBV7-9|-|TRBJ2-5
CASSLGQIRETQYF
TGTGCCAGCAGTTTGGGACAGATTAGGGAGACCCAGTACTTC
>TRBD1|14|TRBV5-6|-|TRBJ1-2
CASSLTGEDYGYTF
TGTGCCAGCAGCTTGACAGGGGAGGATTATGGCTACACCTTC
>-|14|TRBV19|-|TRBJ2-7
CASSKQGRSYEQYF
TGTGCCAGTAGTAAGCAGGGGAGGTCCTACGAGCAGTACTTC
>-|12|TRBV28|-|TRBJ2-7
CATVQGVYEQYF
TGCGCCACCGTACAGGGAGTCTACGAGCAGTACTTC
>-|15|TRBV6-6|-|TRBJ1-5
CASTPQGPSNQPQHF
TGTGCCAGCACCCCCCAGGGTCCAAGCAATCAGCCCCAGCATTTT
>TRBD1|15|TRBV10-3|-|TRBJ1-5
CAISEPRQGVGSQHF
TGTGCCATCAGTGAGCCAAGACAGGGGGTGGGGTCCCAGCATTTT
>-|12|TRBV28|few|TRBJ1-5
CASSLRGRPQHF
TGTGCCAGCAGTCTCCGAGGCCGGCCCCAGCATTTT
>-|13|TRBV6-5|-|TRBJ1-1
CASSLLRSTEAFF
TGTGCCAGCAGTTTGCTAAGGAGTACTGAAGCTTTCTTT
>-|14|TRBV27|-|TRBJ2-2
CASKVRGSTGELFF
TGTGCCAGCAAGGTCAGAGGGAGCACCGGGGAGCTGTTTTTT
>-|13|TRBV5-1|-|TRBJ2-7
CASSPGQTYEQYF
TGCGCCAGCAGCCCAGGACAGACCTACGAGCAGTACTTC
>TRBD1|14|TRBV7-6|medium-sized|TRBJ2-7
CASSPPGTVSEQYF
TGTGCCAGCAGCCCTCCCGGGACAGTTTCCGAGCAGTACTTC
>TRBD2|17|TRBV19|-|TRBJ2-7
CASSISFASGSFHEQYF
TGTGCCAGTAGTATTAGTTTCGCCAGCGGGAGTTTCCACGAGCAGTACTTC
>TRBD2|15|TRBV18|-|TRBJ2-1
CASSPGGGGENEQFF
TGTGCCAGCTCCCCGGGGGGGGGCGGTGAAAATGAGCAGTTCTTC
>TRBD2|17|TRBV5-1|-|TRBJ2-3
CASSPLAGGIGTDTQYF
TGCGCCAGCAGCCCCCTAGCGGGGGGGATTGGGACAGATACGCAGTATTTT
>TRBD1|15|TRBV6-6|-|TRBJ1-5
CASSYPGQGSQPQHF
TGTGCCAGCAGTTACCCGGGACAGGGTAGTCAGCCCCAGCATTTT
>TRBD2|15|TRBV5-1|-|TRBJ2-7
CASSPPGLAGKQQYF
TGCGCCAGCAGCCCTCCGGGACTAGCGGGAAAACAGCAGTACTTC
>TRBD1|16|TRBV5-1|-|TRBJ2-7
CASSSTGTGLVSEQYF
TGCGCCAGCAGCTCGACCGGGACAGGGTTAGTCTCCGAGCAGTACTTC
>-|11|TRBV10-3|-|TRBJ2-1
CAIRYSDEQFF
TGTGCCATCAGGTACAGCGATGAGCAGTTCTTC
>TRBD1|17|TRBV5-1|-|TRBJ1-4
CASSYASGTDTNEKLFF
TGCGCCAGCAGCTACGCGTCCGGGACAGATACTAATGAAAAACTGTTTTTT
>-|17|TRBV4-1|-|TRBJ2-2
CASSQDYPSAITGELFF
TGCGCCAGCAGCCAAGATTACCCTAGCGCCATCACCGGGGAGCTGTTTTTT
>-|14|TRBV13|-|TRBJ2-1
CASSVSVIYNEQFF
TGTGCCAGCAGCGTATCCGTGATCTACAATGAGCAGTTCTTC
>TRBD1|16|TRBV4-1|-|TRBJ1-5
CASSRSTGGVSQPQHF
TGCGCCAGCAGCCGATCGACAGGGGGGGTAAGTCAGCCCCAGCATTTT
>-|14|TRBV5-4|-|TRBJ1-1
CASSADGKNTEAFF
TGTGCCAGCAGCGCGGACGGGAAGAACACTGAAGCTTTCTTT
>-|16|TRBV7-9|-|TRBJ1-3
CASSLVGGTIGNTIYF
TGTGCCAGCAGCTTAGTCGGGGGGACCATCGGGAACACCATATATTTT
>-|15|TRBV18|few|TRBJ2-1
CASSPLGGTYNEQFF
TGTGCCAGCTCACCACTCGGCGGGACCTACAATGAGCAGTTCTTC
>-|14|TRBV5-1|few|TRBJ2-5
CASSFPYREETQYF
TGCGCCAGCAGCTTCCCGTACAGGGAAGAGACCCAGTACTTC
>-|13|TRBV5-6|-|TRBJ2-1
CASSWGTLNEQFF
TGTGCCAGCAGCTGGGGGACCTTAAATGAGCAGTTCTTC
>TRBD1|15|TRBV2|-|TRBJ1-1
CASSDRQGVPTEAFF
TGTGCCAGCAGTGATCGTCAGGGGGTGCCCACTGAAGCTTTCTTT
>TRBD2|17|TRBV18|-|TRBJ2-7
CASSPYGLAGVSYEQYF
TGTGCCAGCTCACCCTACGGACTAGCGGGAGTTTCGTACGAGCAGTACTTC
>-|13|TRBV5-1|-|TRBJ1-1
CASSPGRYTEAFF
TGCGCCAGCAGCCCCGGTCGATACACTGAAGCTTTCTTT
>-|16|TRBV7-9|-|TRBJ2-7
CASSLPGIGVTYEQYF
TGTGCCAGCAGCCTTCCGGGAATCGGGGTGACCTACGAGCAGTACTTC
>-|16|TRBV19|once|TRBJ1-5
CASTIKQGVSNQPQHF
TGTGCCAGTACTATAAAGCAGGGTGTGAGCAATCAGCCCCAGCATTTT
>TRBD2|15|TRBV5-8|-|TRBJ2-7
CASSFLRGGVYEQYF
TGTGCCAGCAGCTTCTTGCGGGGGGGCGTATACGAGCAGTACTTC
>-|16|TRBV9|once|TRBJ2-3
CASSVDGESSTDTQYF
TGTGCCAGCAGCGTAGATGGGGAATCCAGCACAGATACGCAGTATTTT
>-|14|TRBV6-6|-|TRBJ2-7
CASSYFRLDDEQYF
TGTGCCAGCAGTTACTTTAGACTAGACGACGAGCAGTACTTC
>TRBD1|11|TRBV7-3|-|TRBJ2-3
CASSTGQTQYF
TGTGCCAGCAGCACGGGACAGACGCAGTATTTT
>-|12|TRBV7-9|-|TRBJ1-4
CASSLEMGKLFF
TGTGCCAGCAGCTTAGAAATGGGTAAACTGTTTTTT
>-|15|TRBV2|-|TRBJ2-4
CASSEPGGFGNIQYF
TGTGCCAGCAGTGAACCCGGGGGATTCGGAAACATTCAGTACTTC
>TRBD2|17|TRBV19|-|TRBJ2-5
CASSPGTSVIIQETQYF
TGTGCCAGTAGCCCAGGGACTAGCGTTATCATTCAAGAGACCCAGTACTTC
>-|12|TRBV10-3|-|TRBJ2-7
CAGGPGAGEQYF
TGTGCCGGGGGCCCGGGGGCGGGTGAGCAGTACTTC
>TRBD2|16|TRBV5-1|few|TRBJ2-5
CASSIGLAGEGETQYF
TGCGCCAGCAGCATCGGACTAGCGGGAGAGGGAGAGACCCAGTACTTC
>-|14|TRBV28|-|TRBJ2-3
CASSSGPPTDTQYF
TGTGCCAGCAGTTCCGGGCCACCCACAGATACGCAGTATTTT
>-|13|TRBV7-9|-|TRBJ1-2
CASSLGDTLFYTF
TGTGCCAGCAGCTTAGGGGATACTCTATTCTACACCTTC
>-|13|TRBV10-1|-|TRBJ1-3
CASSESSGNTIYF
TGCGCCAGCAGTGAGAGCTCTGGAAACACCATATATTTT
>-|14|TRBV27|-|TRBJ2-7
CASSKQGRAYEQYF
TGTGCCAGCAGCAAACAGGGTCGAGCCTACGAGCAGTACTTC
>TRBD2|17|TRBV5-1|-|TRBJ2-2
CASSLATSGVNTGELFF
TGCGCCAGCAGCTTGGCAACTAGCGGGGTTAACACCGGGGAGCTGTTTTTT
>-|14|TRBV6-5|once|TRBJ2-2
CASSQNRDTGELFF
TGTGCCAGCAGCCAAAACAGGGACACCGGGGAGCTGTTTTTT
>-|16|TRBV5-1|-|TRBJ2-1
CASSLEGDLLYNEQFF
TGCGCCAGCAGCTTGGAAGGGGACCTCCTTTACAATGAGCAGTTCTTC
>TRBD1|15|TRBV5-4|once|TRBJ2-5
CASRLDRAEGETQYF
TGTGCCAGCAGACTCGACAGGGCTGAGGGAGAGACCCAGTACTTC
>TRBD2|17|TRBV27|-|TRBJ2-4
CASSFGELAGIKNIQYF
TGTGCCAGCAGTTTTGGCGAGTTAGCGGGGATCAAAAACATTCAGTACTTC